The table lists the clone carrying this TCR beta chain with a few counts. At one end, the junction sequence differs from germline, possibly due to a read error. CDR1 and CDR2 from the germline V gene are DFQATT and SNEGSKA (reference sequence). The CDR3 length is 14 residues. The data originate from a study of T-cell reconstitution after alpha-beta-depleted transplantation in children. Preparation of the TCRbeta library used unique molecular identifiers. TCRdb redid the calling of the PCR reads with MiXCR, one entry per CDR3 protein. The sample holds 380,000 or so distinct CDR3 sequences, roughly 15% seen once.

The sequences come from PBMCs, collected from the stem cell graft. The chain links TRBV20-1 to TRBJ1-3, with D maybe TRBD1 (5 bases). The sequence derives from a human donor who donated a stem cell graft to a child with Fanconi anemia. CDR3 in amino acids: CSARDIRVGYTIYF. CDR3 bases: TGCAGTGCTAGAGACATCAGGGTTGGATACACCATATATTTT.